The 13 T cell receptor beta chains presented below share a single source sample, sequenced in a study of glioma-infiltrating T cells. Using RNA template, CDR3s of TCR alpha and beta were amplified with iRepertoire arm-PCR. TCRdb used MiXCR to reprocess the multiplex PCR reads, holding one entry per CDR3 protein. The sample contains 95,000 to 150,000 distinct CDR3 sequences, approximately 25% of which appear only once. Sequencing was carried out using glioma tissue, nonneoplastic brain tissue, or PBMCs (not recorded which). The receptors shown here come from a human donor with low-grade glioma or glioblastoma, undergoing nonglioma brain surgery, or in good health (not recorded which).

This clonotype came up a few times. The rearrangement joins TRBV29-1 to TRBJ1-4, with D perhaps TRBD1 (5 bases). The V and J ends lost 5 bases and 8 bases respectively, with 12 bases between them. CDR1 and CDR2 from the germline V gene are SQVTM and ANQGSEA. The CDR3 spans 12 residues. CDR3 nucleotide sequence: TGCAGCGTTCGGCAGGGCAACGAAAAACTGTTTTTT. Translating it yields CSVRQGNEKLFF.

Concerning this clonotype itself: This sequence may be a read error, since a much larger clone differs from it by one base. CDR3 DNA sequence: TGTGCCACCATGCCCAGGGCCACTAATGAGCAGTTCTTC. It codes for CATMPRATNEQFF. This rearrangement joins TRBV24-1 to TRBJ2-1; D perhaps matches TRBD1 (5 bases). This CDR3 region has 13 residues. V was cut by 8 bases and J by 7 bases, with 14 bases left in between. CDR1 is KGHDR, CDR2 SFDVKD, per germline.

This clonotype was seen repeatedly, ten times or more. The DNA for the CDR3 is TGCAGTGCTATTCAGGGTATGAACACTGAAGCTTTCTTT. Encoded protein: CSAIQGMNTEAFF. The chain uses TRBV20-1 and TRBJ1-1; D may be TRBD1 (5 bases). CDR3 length equals 13 residues. Trimming took off 4 bases at V and 0 bases at J, with 9 bases between the two ends. Germline values: CDR1 DFQATT, CDR2 SNEGSKA (reference sequence).

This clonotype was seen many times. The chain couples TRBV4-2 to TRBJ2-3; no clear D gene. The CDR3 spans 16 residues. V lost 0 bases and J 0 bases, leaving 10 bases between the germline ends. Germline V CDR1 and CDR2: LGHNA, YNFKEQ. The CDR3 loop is CASSQEADPSTDTQYF. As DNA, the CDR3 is TGTGCCAGCAGCCAAGAGGCAGACCCTAGCACAGATACGCAGTATTTT.

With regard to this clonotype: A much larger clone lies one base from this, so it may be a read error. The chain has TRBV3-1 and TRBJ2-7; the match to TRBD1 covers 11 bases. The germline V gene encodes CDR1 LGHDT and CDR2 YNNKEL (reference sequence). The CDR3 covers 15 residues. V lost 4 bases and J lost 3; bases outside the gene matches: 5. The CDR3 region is CASSLPGQGGYEQYF. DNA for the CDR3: TGTGCCAGCAGCCTACCGGGACAGGGGGGCTACGAGCAGTACTTC.

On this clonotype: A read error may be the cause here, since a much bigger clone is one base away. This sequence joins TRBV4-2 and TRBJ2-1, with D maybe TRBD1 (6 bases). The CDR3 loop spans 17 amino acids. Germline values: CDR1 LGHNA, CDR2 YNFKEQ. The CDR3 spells CDSSQPGQMTSYNEQFF. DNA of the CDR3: TGTGACAGCAGCCAACCCGGACAGATGACCTCCTACAATGAGCAGTTCTTC.

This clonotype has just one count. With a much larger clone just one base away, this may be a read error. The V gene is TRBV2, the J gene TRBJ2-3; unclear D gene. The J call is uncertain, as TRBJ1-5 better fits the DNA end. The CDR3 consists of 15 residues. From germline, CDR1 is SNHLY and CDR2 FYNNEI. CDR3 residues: CASSSGRPSTDTQHF. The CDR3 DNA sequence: TGTGCCAGCAGTTCCGGTAGGCCAAGCACAGATACGCAGCATTTT.

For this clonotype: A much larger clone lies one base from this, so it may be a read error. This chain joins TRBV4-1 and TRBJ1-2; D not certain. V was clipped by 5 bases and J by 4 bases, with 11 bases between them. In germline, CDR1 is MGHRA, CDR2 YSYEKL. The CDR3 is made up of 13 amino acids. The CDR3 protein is CASSLGGIYGYTF. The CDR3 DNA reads TGCGCCAGCAGCTTGGGAGGGATCTATGGCTACACCTTC.

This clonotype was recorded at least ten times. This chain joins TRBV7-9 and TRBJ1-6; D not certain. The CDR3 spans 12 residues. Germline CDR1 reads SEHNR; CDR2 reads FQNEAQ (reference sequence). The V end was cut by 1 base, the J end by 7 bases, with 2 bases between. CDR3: CASSLVNSPLHF. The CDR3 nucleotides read TGTGCCAGCAGCTTAGTCAATTCACCCCTCCACTTT.

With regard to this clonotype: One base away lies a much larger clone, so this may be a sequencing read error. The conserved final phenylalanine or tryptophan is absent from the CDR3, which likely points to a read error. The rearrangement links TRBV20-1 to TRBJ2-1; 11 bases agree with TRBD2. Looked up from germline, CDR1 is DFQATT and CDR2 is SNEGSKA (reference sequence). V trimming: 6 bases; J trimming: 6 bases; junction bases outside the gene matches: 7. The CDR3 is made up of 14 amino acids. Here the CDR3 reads CSALAGVFPNEQFV. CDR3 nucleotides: TGCAGTGCACTAGCGGGAGTATTCCCCAATGAGCAGTTCGTC.

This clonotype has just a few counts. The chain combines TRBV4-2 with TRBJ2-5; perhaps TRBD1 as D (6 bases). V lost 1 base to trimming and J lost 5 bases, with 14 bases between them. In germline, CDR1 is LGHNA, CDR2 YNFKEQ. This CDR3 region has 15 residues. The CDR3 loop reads CASSQGPGELETQYF. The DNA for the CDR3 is TGTGCCAGCAGCCAAGGCCCAGGGGAGTTGGAGACCCAGTACTTC.

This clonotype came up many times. CDR3 nucleotides: TGTGCCAGCAGTGGCCGGAGACTAGCGGGAGGCGACAATGAGCAGTTCTTC. It encodes CASSGRRLAGGDNEQFF. This chain links TRBV6-1 with TRBJ2-1; 13 positions match TRBD2. V lost 4 bases, J lost 5 bases, and 8 bases stayed unmatched. CDR1 and CDR2 (germline): MNHNS, SASEGT. This CDR3 has 17 residues.

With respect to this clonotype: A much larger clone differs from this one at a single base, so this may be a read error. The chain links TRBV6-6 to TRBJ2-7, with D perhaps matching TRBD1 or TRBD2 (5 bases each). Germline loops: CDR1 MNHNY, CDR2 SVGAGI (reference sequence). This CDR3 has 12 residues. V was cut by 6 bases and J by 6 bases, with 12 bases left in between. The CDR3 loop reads CASSLTRGEQYF. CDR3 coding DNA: TGTGCCAGCAGCCTCACTAGGGGCGAGCAGTACTTC.